This T cell receptor beta chain was identified during a study of shared clonotypes between healthy human individuals. Comment on this clone: The antigen is unknown.

CD4+ cell separation produced CD45RA+ naive and CD45RA-negative memory subsets. Deep was the level at which the assay was run. Clones were sequenced by immunoSEQ multiplex PCR, and TCRdb holds only the in-frame ones, with some missing. The sample holds 1 million to 1.3 million clones; approximately 80% are singletons and the top ten take 0.55% to 0.7%. The CDR3 sequence is 18 residues long. CDR1 MNHEY and CDR2 SMNVEV come from the germline V gene (reference sequence). V lost 6 bases, J lost 3 bases, and 13 bases stayed unmatched. Study-wide results and caveats: Non-shared clonotypes were found to have lower generation probabilities than the clonotypes that were shared by all four of the sorted-subset donors. The study generally estimated greater richness for naive than memory subsets.

The source is a man younger than 35 in good health. Some clones in this sample may be carry-over from other donors' samples. The chain has TRBV27 and TRBJ2-7; 14 bases match TRBD2. Material: memory CD4+ T cells from PBMCs. Subset denoted: CD45RA-negative fraction. CDR3 DNA: TGTGCCAGCAGACAGGGACTAGCGGGAGAAGTGCGGTACTACGAGCAGTACTTC. Protein sequence: CASRQGLAGEVRYYEQYF.